A selection of T cell receptor beta chains follows, all from one sample in a study of technical replicates of blood from several donors. Data came from immunoSEQ multiplex PCR; TCRdb stores just in-frame clones and leaves some out. The repertoire has 80,000 to 95,000 clones, 90% to 95% of them found once; the top ten carry roughly 0.28%. The sequencing input was T cells isolated from PBMCs. These TCRs come from a human donor in good health. The CDR3 runs from the conserved cysteine through the conserved F or W. Each record gives: J gene, D gene, V gene, CDR3 protein, CDR3 DNA. D genes are given only for firm matches.

j_call: TRBJ2-2
d_call: TRBD2
v_call: TRBV5-1
cdr3_aa: CASSLGEGTNTGELFF
cdr3_nt: TGCGCCAGCAGCTTGGGGGAGGGAACGAACACCGGGGAGCTGTTTTTT

j_call: TRBJ1-1
d_call: NA
v_call: TRBV11-2
cdr3_aa: CASSLEGSTEAFF
cdr3_nt: TGTGCCAGCAGCTTAGAGGGGAGCACTGAAGCTTTCTTT

j_call: TRBJ2-5
d_call: NA
v_call: TRBV4-1
cdr3_aa: CASSLTRSETQYF
cdr3_nt: TGCGCCAGCAGCCTTACTCGTTCCGAGACCCAGTACTTC

j_call: TRBJ1-1
d_call: TRBD1
v_call: TRBV6-1
cdr3_aa: CASSERTGRTEAFF
cdr3_nt: TGTGCCAGCAGTGAAAGGACAGGGAGGACTGAAGCTTTCTTT

j_call: TRBJ2-5
d_call: NA
v_call: TRBV4-1
cdr3_aa: CASSSYREETQYF
cdr3_nt: TGCGCCAGCAGCTCCTACAGGGAGGAGACCCAGTACTTC

j_call: TRBJ2-5
d_call: NA
v_call: TRBV9
cdr3_aa: CASSVFGMGETQYF
cdr3_nt: TGTGCCAGCAGCGTATTCGGGATGGGGGAGACCCAGTACTTC

j_call: TRBJ2-3
d_call: TRBD1
v_call: TRBV9
cdr3_aa: CASSVLDRDRPTDTQYF
cdr3_nt: TGTGCCAGCAGCGTACTAGACCGGGACAGACCCACAGATACGCAGTATTTT

j_call: TRBJ2-1
d_call: NA
v_call: TRBV27
cdr3_aa: CASSSGNEQFF
cdr3_nt: TGTGCCAGCAGTTCCGGCAATGAGCAGTTCTTC

j_call: TRBJ2-7
d_call: NA
v_call: TRBV6-5
cdr3_aa: CASSYSGAPHEQYF
cdr3_nt: TGTGCCAGCAGTTACTCAGGGGCCCCCCACGAGCAGTACTTC

j_call: TRBJ1-2
d_call: TRBD1
v_call: TRBV19
cdr3_aa: CASSPWRQGAFGDGYTF
cdr3_nt: TGTGCCAGTAGCCCGTGGAGACAGGGGGCTTTTGGGGATGGCTACACCTTC

j_call: TRBJ2-7
d_call: NA
v_call: TRBV7-2
cdr3_aa: CASSLRRGPYEQYF
cdr3_nt: TGTGCCAGCAGCTTGAGGCGGGGTCCCTACGAGCAGTACTTC